This TCR beta chain came from a study of cytomegalovirus exposure and HLA in healthy donors. The PCR contained 60 Vbeta and 13 Jbeta primers. Assay: immunoSEQ multiplex PCR; the TCRdb copy retains only in-frame clones and omits some. The sample carries about 120,000 clones, about 68% recorded once. V gave up 3 bases and J gave up 0 bases, with 12 bases separating them. The CDR3 sequence is 16 residues long. Germline loops: CDR1 LGHNA, CDR2 YNFKEQ. The receptor was isolated from a woman aged 40-49 years in good health and CMV-seropositive. This sequence joins TRBV4-2 and TRBJ1-5; D unresolved. The sequencing input was PBMCs. DNA for the CDR3: TGTGCCAGCAGCCATCCCGGGAGGGATAGCAATCAGCCCCAGCATTTT. As protein: CASSHPGRDSNQPQHF.